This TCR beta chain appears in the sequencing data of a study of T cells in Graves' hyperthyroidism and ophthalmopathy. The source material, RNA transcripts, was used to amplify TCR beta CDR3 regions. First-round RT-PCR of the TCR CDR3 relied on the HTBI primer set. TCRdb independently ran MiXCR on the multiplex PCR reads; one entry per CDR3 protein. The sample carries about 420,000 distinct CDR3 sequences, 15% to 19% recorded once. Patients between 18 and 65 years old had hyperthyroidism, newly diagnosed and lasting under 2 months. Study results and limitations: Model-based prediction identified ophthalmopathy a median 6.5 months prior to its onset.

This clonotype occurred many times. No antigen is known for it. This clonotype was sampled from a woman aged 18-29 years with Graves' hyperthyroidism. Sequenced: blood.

CDR3 sequence: CASSLGRYYGYTF. For the CDR3, the DNA is TGTGCCAGCAGTTTAGGGCGGTACTATGGCTACACCTTC. The rearrangement uses TRBV28 and TRBJ1-2; D remains unclear. V was trimmed by 2 bases and J by 3 bases, leaving 7 bases between them. The germline CDR1 and CDR2 sequences are MDHEN and SYDVKM. This CDR3 region has 13 residues.